The TCR beta chain under discussion was sequenced for a study of blood T cell repertoires in COVID-19. Germline-derived CDR1 and CDR2 are SQVTM and ANQGSEA. Losses at the gene ends were 7 bases for V and 4 bases for J; bases not matched to a gene: 1. CDR3 length: 11 amino acids. Repertoires were generated with immunoSEQ multiplex PCR, while TCRdb's copy carries only in-frame clones and drops some. The top ten clones hold 1.5% of a sample with 200,000 to 250,000 clones, 88% of them seen once. This clone was recorded a few times. Material for sequencing was peripheral blood. The V gene is TRBV29-1, the J gene TRBJ1-1, with 9 positions matching TRBD1. This TCR was recovered from a man aged 18 to 29 with active or convalescent COVID-19. The CDR3 spells CSADRGTEAFF. Written as DNA, the CDR3 is TGCAGCGCGGACAGGGGCACTGAAGCTTTCTTT.